One and the same sample provided the 26 T cell receptor beta chains below, sequenced in a study of cytomegalovirus exposure and HLA in healthy donors. 60 Vbeta and 13 Jbeta primers were used in PCR. The repertoire was sequenced with immunoSEQ multiplex PCR; TCRdb's copy has only in-frame clones and lacks some. There are under 150,000 clones in the sample; roughly 79% occur only once, and about 1.8% lies in the top ten. What was sequenced was PBMCs. All receptors derive from a woman aged 50 to 65 in good health and CMV-seronegative.

This clone appeared a few times. The J gene is TRBJ1-5, the V gene TRBV15; D unclear. This CDR3 comprises 15 residues. CDR1 and CDR2 from the germline V gene are LNHNV and YYDKDF (reference sequence). V was pared by 0 bases and J by 6 bases, with 12 bases between. CDR3 region: CATSRDPDGGQPQHF. For the CDR3, the DNA is TGTGCCACCAGCAGAGATCCTGATGGAGGTCAGCCCCAGCATTTT.

This clone was recorded a few times. V gene TRBV7-2 combines with J gene TRBJ1-2, with 9 bases that match TRBD1. The germline CDR1 and CDR2 sequences are SGHTA and FQGNSA. The CDR3 is made up of 14 amino acids. V lost 4 bases and J lost 7; bases outside the gene matches: 7. In DNA form, the CDR3 reads TGTGCCAGCAGCTCCACACTGACAGGGGGTGGCTACACCTTC. Residues: CASSSTLTGGGYTF.

The J gene is TRBJ1-2, the V gene TRBV28, with D maybe TRBD1 (5 bases). V lost 3 bases to trimming and J lost 10 bases, with 9 bases between them. The CDR3 sequence is 11 residues long. Germline V gene sequence: CDR1 MDHEN, CDR2 SYDVKM. CDR3 in amino acids: CASSFGGNYTF. Written as DNA, the CDR3 is TGTGCCAGCAGTTTTGGGGGGAACTACACCTTC.

J is TRBJ2-2 and V is TRBV9; D may be TRBD1 (8 bases). Germline CDR1 reads SGDLS; CDR2 reads YYNGEE. V lost 4 bases and J lost 5, with 24 bases in between. The CDR3 has 18 amino acids. CDR3 sequence: CASSPGEGQGAETGELFF. The CDR3 DNA reads TGTGCCAGCAGCCCCGGGGAGGGGCAGGGGGCTGAGACCGGGGAGCTGTTTTTT.

The V gene is TRBV9, the J gene TRBJ2-5; tentatively, D is TRBD2 (5 bases). The V and J ends lost 2 bases and 5 bases respectively, with 16 bases between them. The CDR3 is 15 amino acids. Germline V lookup: CDR1 SGDLS, CDR2 YYNGEE. The CDR3 reads CASSVGVQEAETQYF. CDR3 nucleotides: TGTGCCAGCAGCGTTGGGGTCCAGGAGGCCGAGACCCAGTACTTC.

The chain is built from TRBV7-8 and TRBJ1-5; 8 bases line up with TRBD1. With 1 base clipped from V and 9 bases from J, the junction kept 2 bases outside the gene matches. From germline, CDR1 is SGHVS and CDR2 FQNEAQ. This CDR3 is built from 13 residues. CDR3 loop: CASSLGQGPPQHF. The CDR3 coding sequence is TGTGCCAGCAGCTTAGGACAGGGGCCGCCCCAGCATTTT.

V usage is TRBV11-2 and J usage is TRBJ1-4; 10 nucleotides match TRBD1. There are 15 residues in the CDR3. Trimming at V came to 5 bases and at J to 5 bases, leaving 5 bases not matched to a gene. From germline, CDR1 is SGHAT and CDR2 FQNNGV. The CDR3 reads CASSMGTGENEKLFF. The CDR3, as DNA: TGTGCCAGCAGCATGGGGACAGGGGAGAATGAAAAACTGTTTTTT.

This rearrangement joins TRBV14 to TRBJ2-7; 9 positions agree with TRBD1. With V trimmed by 3 bases and J by 3 bases, 6 bases remained unmatched. Germline V gene data show CDR1 as SGHDN and CDR2 as FVKESK. This CDR3 has 15 residues. The CDR3 DNA reads as TGTGCCAGCAGCCAGATCGGGACAGGGTTCTACGAGCAGTACTTC. It translates to CASSQIGTGFYEQYF.

The chain has TRBV5-1 and TRBJ1-1; a possible D gene is TRBD1 (6 bases). Germline values: CDR1 SGHRS, CDR2 YFSETQ. Trimming pared 0 bases from V and 6 bases from J, leaving 12 bases between. The CDR3 is 14 amino acids. The CDR3 sequence is CASSLAAGVPEAFF. In nucleotides, the CDR3 is TGCGCCAGCAGCTTGGCTGCAGGGGTCCCTGAAGCTTTCTTT.

The genes are TRBV4-2 and TRBJ2-7, with 7 positions matching TRBD2. The germline V gene has CDR1 LGHNA and CDR2 YNFKEQ. The CDR3 contains 15 residues. V shed 0 bases and J 3 bases; nucleotides not matched to a gene: 5. CDR3 nucleotides: TGTGCCAGCAGCCAAGATCGAGGCGGGAGCTACGAGCAGTACGTC. Translating it yields CASSQDRGGSYEQYV.

J is TRBJ2-7 and V is TRBV7-6, with TRBD2 as a possible D gene (6 bases). The CDR3 is 14 residues long. Trimming pared 1 base from V and 7 bases from J, leaving 14 bases between. Germline V CDR1 and CDR2: SGHVS, FNYEAQ. This CDR3 reads CASSLGPAGKEQYV. CDR3 sequence (DNA): TGTGCCAGCAGCTTAGGTCCAGCGGGTAAAGAGCAGTACGTC.

In its sample, this clone was seen a few times. As DNA, the CDR3 is TGTGCCAGCACCCGGGTTGGTTTCACTGAAGCTTTCTTT. Translating it yields CASTRVGFTEAFF. The rearrangement links TRBV5-6 to TRBJ1-1; no clear D. With 6 bases removed from V and 4 bases from J, the gap between germline ends came to 13 bases. The CDR3 loop spans 13 amino acids. The germline V gene has CDR1 SGHDT and CDR2 YYEEEE. Drawing the rest from reference TRBV5-6 and TRBJ1-1, the complete variable domain is DAGVTQSPTHLIKTRGQQVTLRCSPKSGHDTVSWYQQALGQGPQFIFQYYEEEERQRGNFPDRFSGHQFPNYSSELNVNALLLGDSALYLCASTRVGFTEAFFGQGTRLTVV.

This clone appeared a few times. The chain is built from TRBV6-4 and TRBJ2-3; TRBD2 agrees at 11 bases. Germline CDR1 reads MRHNA; CDR2 reads SNTAGT. CDR3 length: 15 amino acids. The V segment lost 6 bases and the J segment 2 bases; nucleotides outside the gene matches: 4. In DNA form, the CDR3 reads TGTGCCAGCAGCGAGACTAGCGGGGCCACAGATACGCAGTATTTT. It specifies CASSETSGATDTQYF.

The rearrangement joins TRBV6-1 to TRBJ1-1; D is uncertain. Trimming left V 5 bases short and J 4 bases short, with 5 bases between. Germline CDR1 is MNHNS and CDR2 is SASEGT. The CDR3 contains 11 residues. DNA for the CDR3: TGTGCCAGCAGTCCTATCACTGAAGCTTTCTTT. This codes for CASSPITEAFF.

This chain uses TRBV27 with TRBJ1-2; TRBD1 aligns across 10 bases. J was trimmed by 4 bases and V by 0 bases; bases with no gene match: 5. CDR1 is MNHEY and CDR2 is SMNVEV in the germline V gene (reference sequence). The CDR3 contains 16 residues. The CDR3 here is CASSLSLGQGTYGYTF. In DNA form, the CDR3 reads TGTGCCAGCAGTTTATCGTTGGGACAGGGGACCTATGGCTACACCTTC.

This chain uses TRBV27 with TRBJ1-5, with 8 bases aligning to TRBD1. Per the germline V gene, CDR1 is MNHEY and CDR2 is SMNVEV (reference sequence). After removal of 1 base from V and 0 bases from J, the junction contained 2 bases not matched to a gene. The CDR3 is 16 residues long. The CDR3 DNA is TGTGCCAGCAGTTTATGGGGACAGGATAGCAATCAGCCCCAGCATTTT. Amino acids: CASSLWGQDSNQPQHF.

The count of this clone is one. The chain joins TRBV16 to TRBJ2-1, with 8 bases matching TRBD2. J gave up 6 bases and V 2 bases, and 6 bases lay outside the gene matches. Germline V gene data show CDR1 as KGHSY and CDR2 as FQNENV. CDR3 length: 15 amino acids. The CDR3, as DNA: TGTGCCAGCAGCCAAAATAGCGGGATAGGCAATGAGCAGTTCTTC. Encoded protein: CASSQNSGIGNEQFF.

V gene TRBV6-5 combines with J gene TRBJ2-5; 10 bases agree with TRBD1. This CDR3 is built from 13 residues. With V trimmed by 4 bases and J by 4 bases, 0 bases remained unmatched. Germline loops: CDR1 MNHEY, CDR2 SVGAGI. The CDR3 sequence: CASSWTGGETQYF. The CDR3 bases are TGTGCCAGCAGTTGGACAGGGGGAGAGACCCAGTACTTC.

This clone was counted once. This chain uses TRBV19 with TRBJ2-6; TRBD1 matches at 8 bases. V lost 8 bases and J lost 0; bases outside the gene matches: 18. The CDR3 sequence is 20 residues long. CDR1 LNHDA and CDR2 SQIVND come from the germline V gene (reference sequence). CDR3 amino acids: CASPRGPGADENSGANVLTF. The CDR3 DNA sequence: TGTGCCAGTCCCAGGGGGCCGGGGGCGGATGAAAACTCTGGGGCCAACGTCCTGACTTTC.

The V gene is TRBV9, the J gene TRBJ2-7; 10 bases agree with TRBD1. The germline V gene has CDR1 SGDLS and CDR2 YYNGEE. With V trimmed by 1 base and J by 5 bases, 9 bases remained unmatched. The CDR3 length is 16 residues. CDR3 DNA: TGTGCCAGCAGCGTACGGGGGGACAGGGGAAGCGACGAGCAGTACTTC. Translation gives CASSVRGDRGSDEQYF.

This chain uses TRBV30 with TRBJ1-4, with D perhaps matching TRBD1 (5 bases). The V gene lost 5 bases and the J gene lost 8 bases, with 15 bases spanning the gap. Germline V lookup: CDR1 GTSNPN, CDR2 SVGIG (reference sequence). The CDR3 loop spans 13 amino acids. The CDR3 DNA reads as TGTGCCTGGGCAGGGTTCTATAGAGAAAAACTGTTTTTT. Amino acids: CAWAGFYREKLFF.

In this sample, this clone turned up a few times. This chain links TRBV7-9 with TRBJ2-7, with TRBD1 matching 7 bases. This CDR3 is built from 13 residues. V was clipped by 5 bases and J by 3 bases; unmatched bases: 4. Per the germline V gene, CDR1 is SEHNR and CDR2 is FQNEAQ (reference sequence). CDR3 bases: TGTGCCAGCAGCGCCCGGGACAGCTACGAGCAGTACTTC. As protein: CASSARDSYEQYF.

The V call is TRBV30, the J call TRBJ2-3, with a tentative D call TRBD2 (6 bases). Germline-derived CDR1 and CDR2 are GTSNPN and SVGIG (reference sequence). Trimming removed 2 bases from V and 2 bases from J, with 11 bases in between. The CDR3 sequence is 14 residues long. CDR3 nucleotide sequence: TGTGCCTGGAGTACGGGGGATCCCACAGATACGCAGTATTTT. Protein: CAWSTGDPTDTQYF. The whole variable domain, filled in from reference TRBV30 and TRBJ2-3, reads SQTIHQWPATLVQPVGSPLSLECTVEGTSNPNLYWYRQAAGRGLQLLFYSVGIGQISSEVPQNLSASRPQDRQFILSSKKLLLSDSGFYLCAWSTGDPTDTQYFGPGTRLTVL.

The chain is built from TRBV10-3 and TRBJ2-3; D is unclear. V shed 2 bases and J shed 0 bases, with 15 bases lying between them. CDR3 length: 17 residues. Germline loops: CDR1 ENHRY, CDR2 SYGVKD. The CDR3 reads CAISEVDAAPSTDTQYF. The CDR3 nucleotides are TGTGCCATCAGTGAGGTCGATGCGGCCCCTAGCACAGATACGCAGTATTTT.

This chain links TRBV5-6 with TRBJ2-3; a weak D match, TRBD1 (6 bases). Deletions cut 4 bases from V and 5 bases from J, with 17 bases between. Germline loops: CDR1 SGHDT, CDR2 YYEEEE. The CDR3 extends over 15 amino acids. The CDR3 loop is CASSPTGNGEDTQYF. Written as DNA, the CDR3 is TGTGCCAGCAGCCCGACAGGTAATGGGGAAGATACGCAGTATTTT.

The rearrangement joins TRBV29-1 to TRBJ1-1, with a possible D match to TRBD1 (6 bases). Germline lookup yields CDR1 SQVTM and CDR2 ANQGSEA. Trimming shortened V by 7 bases and J by 4 bases, and 16 bases separated the two germline ends. This CDR3 comprises 13 residues. The CDR3 sequence: CSGKQGRGTEAFF. The CDR3 region has the DNA TGCAGCGGGAAACAGGGTCGGGGCACTGAAGCTTTCTTT.